This T cell receptor beta chain was found in a study of blood T cell repertoires in COVID-19. Study-level information: Samples came from the United States, Italy and Spain, spanning acute and convalescent COVID-19.

The germline gives CDR1 LGHNA, CDR2 YSLEER. This CDR3 comprises 15 residues. V shed 0 bases and J shed 5 bases, with 13 bases lying between them. Categorization into cohorts depended on clinical history that participants reported. Using immunoSEQ multiplex PCR, the repertoire was profiled, and TCRdb retains in-frame clones only, with some absent. The table includes 200,000 to 250,000 clones, approximately 80% detected once. This sequence was found in a man between 60 and 70 years old who had recovered from COVID-19. This chain links TRBV4-3 with TRBJ1-2, with a tentative D call TRBD1 (6 bases). Sequencing was performed on PBMCs or T cells enriched from blood (not recorded which). The CDR3 DNA is TGCGCCAGCAGCCAAGAGGAGGACAGTTTTTATGGCTACACCTTC. Translating gives CASSQEEDSFYGYTF.